The rows below give T cell receptor beta chains drawn from one sample of a study of T cell responses to AZD1222 COVID-19 vaccine. The assay was immunoSEQ multiplex PCR, and TCRdb's table has in-frame clones only and misses some. The table records around 100,000 clones, about 86% of them present only once. Sequences were derived from peripheral blood, sampled on day 0 of AZD1222 vaccination. The receptor set was obtained from an adult in good health. Each CDR3 is given with its conserved first and last residue. A D gene is named only where the DNA matches it firmly. A row's size may be missing; if present it is once, few, many or a size class.

size: .
J: TRBJ2-1
D: .
V: TRBV3-1/TRBV3-2
DNA: TGTGCCAGCAGCTTAGGGACTTCTGGGTACAATGAGCAGTTCTTC
CDR3: CASSLGTSGYNEQFF

size: .
J: TRBJ1-2
D: TRBD1
V: TRBV4-3
DNA: TGCGCCAGCAGCCAAGTTGGGACAGGGGATGGGGTCTATGGCTACACCTTC
CDR3: CASSQVGTGDGVYGYTF

size: .
J: TRBJ2-7
D: .
V: TRBV5-1
DNA: TGCGCCAGCAGCTTGGTTCAGGGGCCGTACGAGCAGTACTTC
CDR3: CASSLVQGPYEQYF

size: .
J: TRBJ1-1
D: .
V: TRBV6-5
DNA: TGTGTCTCCGTGGCGTTCATGAACACTGAAGCTTTCTTT
CDR3: CVSVAFMNTEAFF

size: .
J: TRBJ2-2
D: TRBD2
V: TRBV4-1
DNA: TGCGCCAGCAGCCAAGTCTTTGGACTAGCAACTTCCACCGGGGAGCTGTTTTTT
CDR3: CASSQVFGLATSTGELFF

size: .
J: TRBJ1-1
D: .
V: TRBV5-4
DNA: TGTGCCAGCAGCTTGGAACGGACGAACACTGAAGCTTTCTTT
CDR3: CASSLERTNTEAFF

size: .
J: TRBJ2-7
D: .
V: TRBV7-9
DNA: TGTGCCAGCAGCCCGGAAGGGGGTGAGCAGTACTTC
CDR3: CASSPEGGEQYF

size: .
J: TRBJ2-1
D: .
V: TRBV7-3
DNA: TGTGCCAGCAGCTTAAGCGGGGGCCCCTACAATGAGCAGTTCTTC
CDR3: CASSLSGGPYNEQFF

size: .
J: TRBJ1-2
D: TRBD1
V: TRBV19
DNA: TGTGCCAGTACTCCGGGACAGGGGAACTATGGCTACACCTTC
CDR3: CASTPGQGNYGYTF

size: .
J: TRBJ1-1
D: .
V: TRBV5-8
DNA: TGTGCCAGCAGCAGGATAATGTCAGGGGTCCCTGAAGCTTTCTTT
CDR3: CASSRIMSGVPEAFF

size: .
J: TRBJ1-1
D: .
V: TRBV10-2
DNA: TGCGCCAGCAGTGAACAGGGCTCCACTGAAGCTTTCTTT
CDR3: CASSEQGSTEAFF

size: .
J: TRBJ1-2
D: .
V: TRBV11-2
DNA: TGTGCCAGCAGCCCCCGGGCCGGTGGGGGCTACACCTTC
CDR3: CASSPRAGGGYTF

size: .
J: TRBJ2-1
D: TRBD2
V: TRBV7-2
DNA: TGTGCCAGCAGCTTTCTAGCGGAAAACAATGAGCAGTTCTTC
CDR3: CASSFLAENNEQFF

size: .
J: TRBJ1-2
D: TRBD1
V: TRBV20-1
DNA: TGCAGTGCTAGTGAACAGGGGGAAGGGGGCTACACCTTC
CDR3: CSASEQGEGGYTF

size: .
J: TRBJ1-6
D: .
V: TRBV11-3
DNA: TGTGCCAGCAGCTTAGGGGCCGAGGGAGGTTCACCCCTCCACTTT
CDR3: CASSLGAEGGSPLHF

size: .
J: TRBJ1-2
D: .
V: TRBV3-1/TRBV3-2
DNA: TGTGCCAGCAGCCAAGCTTGGACAGATATTGGGAGCTACACCTTC
CDR3: CASSQAWTDIGSYTF

size: .
J: TRBJ2-2
D: .
V: TRBV10-2
DNA: TGCGCCAGCAGTGAGATTAGCGACTACGGGGAGCTGTTTTTT
CDR3: CASSEISDYGELFF

size: .
J: TRBJ1-3
D: .
V: TRBV2
DNA: TGTGCCAGCCGTGGACAGCTCCTCTCTGGAAACACCATATATTTT
CDR3: CASRGQLLSGNTIYF

size: .
J: TRBJ2-3
D: .
V: TRBV7-9
DNA: TGTGCCAGCAGCCTTGGGGGGCTAGATACGCAGTATTTT
CDR3: CASSLGGLDTQYF

size: .
J: TRBJ2-1
D: .
V: TRBV7-9
DNA: TGTGCCAGCAGTAATTCTCTAGACAGAAATGAGCAGTTCTTC
CDR3: CASSNSLDRNEQFF

size: .
J: TRBJ2-7
D: .
V: TRBV7-9
DNA: TGTGCCAGCAGCTGGGGGGACGGCTACGAGCAGTACTTC
CDR3: CASSWGDGYEQYF

size: .
J: TRBJ2-7
D: TRBD1
V: TRBV27
DNA: TGTGCCAGCAGTACAGGGGTGGGGTTCTCCTACGAGCAGTACTTC
CDR3: CASSTGVGFSYEQYF

size: .
J: TRBJ2-7
D: TRBD1
V: TRBV7-2
DNA: TGTGCCAGCAGCTTAGGTGCCGGGACAGACTACGAGCAGTACTTC
CDR3: CASSLGAGTDYEQYF

size: .
J: TRBJ1-2
D: .
V: TRBV28
DNA: TGTGCCAGCAGTTTTTTTCAACGGGGGGGCTACACCTTC
CDR3: CASSFFQRGGYTF

size: .
J: TRBJ1-3
D: .
V: TRBV6-6
DNA: TGTGCCAGCAGTTACTCGATTTCCGGAAACACCATATATTTT
CDR3: CASSYSISGNTIYF

size: .
J: TRBJ2-7
D: .
V: TRBV3-1/TRBV3-2
DNA: TGTGCCAGCAGCCAAGGCGGGGAGAGGGGTGGCTACGAGCAGTACTTC
CDR3: CASSQGGERGGYEQYF

size: .
J: TRBJ1-2
D: .
V: TRBV25-1
DNA: TGTGCCAGCAGTGGTCGAGGGCAGTCCTATGGCTACACCTTC
CDR3: CASSGRGQSYGYTF

size: .
J: TRBJ2-2
D: TRBD2
V: TRBV28
DNA: TGTGCCAGCAGGACTAGCGGAGGGACCGGGGAGCTGTTTTTT
CDR3: CASRTSGGTGELFF

size: .
J: TRBJ1-3
D: TRBD1
V: TRBV19
DNA: TGTGCCAGTAATCGACAGGGCTCTGGAAACACCATATATTTT
CDR3: CASNRQGSGNTIYF

size: few
J: TRBJ2-7
D: TRBD2
V: TRBV3-1/TRBV3-2
DNA: TGTGCCAGCAGCCCAAGACTCACCGTACTAGCGGGTTCCTACGAGCAGTACTTC
CDR3: CASSPRLTVLAGSYEQYF

size: .
J: TRBJ1-1
D: .
V: TRBV3-1/TRBV3-2
DNA: TGTGCCAGCAGCCTGGGCACTGAAGCTTTCTTT
CDR3: CASSLGTEAFF

size: .
J: TRBJ1-3
D: .
V: TRBV19
DNA: TGTGCCAGTAGTCAGAGAGGATCTGGAAACACCATATATTTT
CDR3: CASSQRGSGNTIYF

size: .
J: TRBJ1-2
D: .
V: TRBV28
DNA: TGTGCCAGCAGTCCAGCGGGGAGAAGGCCCAAGGATGGCTACACCTTC
CDR3: CASSPAGRRPKDGYTF

size: .
J: TRBJ2-4
D: .
V: TRBV5-1
DNA: TGCGCCAGCAGCTTGGAGTGGCAAGCCAAAAACATTCAGTACTTC
CDR3: CASSLEWQAKNIQYF